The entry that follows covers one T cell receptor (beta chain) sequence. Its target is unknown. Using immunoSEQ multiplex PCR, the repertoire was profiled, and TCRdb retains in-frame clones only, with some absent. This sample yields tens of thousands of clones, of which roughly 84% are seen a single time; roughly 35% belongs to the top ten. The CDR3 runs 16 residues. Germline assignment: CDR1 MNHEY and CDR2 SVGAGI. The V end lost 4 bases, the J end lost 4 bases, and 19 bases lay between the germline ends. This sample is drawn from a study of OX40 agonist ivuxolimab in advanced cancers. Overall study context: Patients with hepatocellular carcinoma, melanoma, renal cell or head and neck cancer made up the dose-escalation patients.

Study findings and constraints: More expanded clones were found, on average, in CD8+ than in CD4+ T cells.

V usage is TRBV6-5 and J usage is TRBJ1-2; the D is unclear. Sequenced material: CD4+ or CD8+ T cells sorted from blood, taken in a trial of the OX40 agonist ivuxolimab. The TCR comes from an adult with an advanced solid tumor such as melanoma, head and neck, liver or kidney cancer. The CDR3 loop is CASSSSAGPPIYGYTF. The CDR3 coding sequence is TGTGCCAGCAGTTCGAGTGCCGGACCTCCGATCTATGGCTACACCTTC.